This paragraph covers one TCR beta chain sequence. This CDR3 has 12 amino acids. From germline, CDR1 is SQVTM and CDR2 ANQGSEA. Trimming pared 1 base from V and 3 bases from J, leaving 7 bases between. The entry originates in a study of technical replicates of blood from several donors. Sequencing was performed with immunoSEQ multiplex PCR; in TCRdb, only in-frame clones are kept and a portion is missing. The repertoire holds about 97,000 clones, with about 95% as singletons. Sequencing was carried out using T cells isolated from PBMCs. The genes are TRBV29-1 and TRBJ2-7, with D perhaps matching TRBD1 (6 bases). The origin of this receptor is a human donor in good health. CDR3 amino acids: CSVEGGRYEQYF. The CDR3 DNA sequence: TGCAGCGTTGAAGGGGGGCGCTACGAGCAGTACTTC.